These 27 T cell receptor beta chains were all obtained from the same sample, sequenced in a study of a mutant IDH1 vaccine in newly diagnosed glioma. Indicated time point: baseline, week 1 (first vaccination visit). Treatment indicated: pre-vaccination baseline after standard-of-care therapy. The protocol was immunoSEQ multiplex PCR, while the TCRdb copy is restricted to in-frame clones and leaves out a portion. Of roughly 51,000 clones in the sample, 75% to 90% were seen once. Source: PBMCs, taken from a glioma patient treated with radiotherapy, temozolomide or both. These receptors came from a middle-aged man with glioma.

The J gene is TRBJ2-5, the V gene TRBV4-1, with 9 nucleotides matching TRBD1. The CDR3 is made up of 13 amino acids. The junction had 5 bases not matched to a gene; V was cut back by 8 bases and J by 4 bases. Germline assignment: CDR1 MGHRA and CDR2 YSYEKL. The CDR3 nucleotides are TGCGCCAGCGGATCGGACAGGGGAGAGACCCAGTACTTC. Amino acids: CASGSDRGETQYF.

Here the CDR3 reads CASSFLREPTPHEQYF. For the CDR3, the DNA is TGTGCCAGCAGCTTTCTTCGAGAGCCTACTCCGCACGAGCAGTACTTC. The chain employs TRBV7-9 and TRBJ2-7; D remains unclear. The germline V and J ends were trimmed by 3 bases and 5 bases, with 20 bases remaining between them. This CDR3 is 16 amino acids long. Germline V CDR1 and CDR2: SEHNR, FQNEAQ (reference sequence).

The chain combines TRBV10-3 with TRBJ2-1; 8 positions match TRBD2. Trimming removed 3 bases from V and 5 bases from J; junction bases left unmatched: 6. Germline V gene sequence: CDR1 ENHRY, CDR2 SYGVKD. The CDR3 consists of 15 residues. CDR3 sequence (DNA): TGTGCCATCAGTGACTTAGCGGGATCGAACAATGAGCAGTTCTTC. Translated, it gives CAISDLAGSNNEQFF.

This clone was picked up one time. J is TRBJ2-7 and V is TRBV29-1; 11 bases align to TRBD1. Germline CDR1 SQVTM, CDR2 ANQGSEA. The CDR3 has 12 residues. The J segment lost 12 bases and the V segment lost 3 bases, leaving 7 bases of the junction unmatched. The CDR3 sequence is CSVDVGQGVLYF. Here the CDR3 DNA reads TGCAGCGTTGATGTGGGACAGGGGGTATTGTACTTC.

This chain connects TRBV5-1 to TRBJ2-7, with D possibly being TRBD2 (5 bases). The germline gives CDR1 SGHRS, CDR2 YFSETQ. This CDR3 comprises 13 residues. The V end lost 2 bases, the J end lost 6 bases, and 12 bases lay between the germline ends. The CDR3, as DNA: TGCGCCAGCAGCTTACCCGACGGGGTCGAGCAGTACTTC. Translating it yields CASSLPDGVEQYF. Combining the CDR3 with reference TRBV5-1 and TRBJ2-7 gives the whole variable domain KAGVTQTPRYLIKTRGQQVTLSCSPISGHRSVSWYQQTPGQGLQFLFEYFSETQRNKGNFPGRFSGRQFSNSRSEMNVSTLELGDSALYLCASSLPDGVEQYFGPGTRLTVT.

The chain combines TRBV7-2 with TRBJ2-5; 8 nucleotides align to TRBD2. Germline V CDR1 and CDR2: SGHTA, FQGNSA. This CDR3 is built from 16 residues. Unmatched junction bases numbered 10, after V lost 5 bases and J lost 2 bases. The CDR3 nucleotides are TGTGCCAGCAGCAAGAGGAGCGGGAGTCCTCAAGAGACCCAGTACTTC. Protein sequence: CASSKRSGSPQETQYF.

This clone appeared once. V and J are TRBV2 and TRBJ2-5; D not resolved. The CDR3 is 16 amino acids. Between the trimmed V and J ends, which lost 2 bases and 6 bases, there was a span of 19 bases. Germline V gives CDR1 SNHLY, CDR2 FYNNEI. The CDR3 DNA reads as TGTGCCAGCAGTGAACCCCGGGTTCTGGCTCTGCAGACCCAGTACTTC. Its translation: CASSEPRVLALQTQYF.

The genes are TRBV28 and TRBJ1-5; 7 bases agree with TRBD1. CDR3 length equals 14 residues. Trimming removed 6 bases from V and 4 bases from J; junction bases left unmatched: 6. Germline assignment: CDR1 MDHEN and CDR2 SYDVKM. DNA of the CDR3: TGTGCCAGCAGATTGGACAGGAAGAATCAGCCCCAGCATTTT. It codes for CASRLDRKNQPQHF.

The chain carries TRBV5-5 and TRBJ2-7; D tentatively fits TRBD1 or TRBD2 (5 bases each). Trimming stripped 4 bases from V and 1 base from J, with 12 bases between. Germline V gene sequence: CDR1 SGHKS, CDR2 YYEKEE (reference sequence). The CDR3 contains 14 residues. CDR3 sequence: CASSIRDGSYEQYF. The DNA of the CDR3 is TGTGCCAGCAGCATAAGGGACGGTTCCTACGAGCAGTACTTC.

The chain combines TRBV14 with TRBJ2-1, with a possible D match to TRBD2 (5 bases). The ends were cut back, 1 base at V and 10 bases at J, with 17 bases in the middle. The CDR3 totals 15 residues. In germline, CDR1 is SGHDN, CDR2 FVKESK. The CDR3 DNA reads TGTGCCAGCAGCCAAGGACTATTGGGAGTCAGAGAGCAGTTCTTC. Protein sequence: CASSQGLLGVREQFF.

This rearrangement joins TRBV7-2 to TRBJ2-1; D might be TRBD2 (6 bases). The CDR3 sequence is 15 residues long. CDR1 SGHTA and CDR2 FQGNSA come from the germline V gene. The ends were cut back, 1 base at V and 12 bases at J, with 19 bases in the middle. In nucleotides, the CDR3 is TGTGCCAGCAGCTTAGAGGCGGGGAGGTGGGTTGTGCAGTTCTTC. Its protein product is CASSLEAGRWVVQFF.

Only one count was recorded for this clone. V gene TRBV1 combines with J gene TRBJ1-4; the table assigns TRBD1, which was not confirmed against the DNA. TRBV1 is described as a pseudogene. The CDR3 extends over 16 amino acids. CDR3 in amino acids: CTSSRHPGTRDEKLFF. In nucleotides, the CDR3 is TGCACCAGCAGCCGGCACCCCGGGACAAGGGATGAAAAACTGTTTTTT.

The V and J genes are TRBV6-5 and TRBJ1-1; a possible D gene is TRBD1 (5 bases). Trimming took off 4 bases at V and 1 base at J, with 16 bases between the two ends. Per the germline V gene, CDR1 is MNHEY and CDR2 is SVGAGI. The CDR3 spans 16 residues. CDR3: CASSSHPGTQNTEAFF. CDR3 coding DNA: TGTGCCAGCAGTTCCCACCCGGGGACGCAGAACACTGAAGCTTTCTTT.

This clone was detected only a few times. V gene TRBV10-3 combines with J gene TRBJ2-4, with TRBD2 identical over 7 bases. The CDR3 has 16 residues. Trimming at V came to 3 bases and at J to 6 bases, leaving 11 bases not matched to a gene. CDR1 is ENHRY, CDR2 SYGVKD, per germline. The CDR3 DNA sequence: TGTGCCATCAGTGAAGGGAGGGCTAGCTGGGGAAACATTCAGTACTTC. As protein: CAISEGRASWGNIQYF.

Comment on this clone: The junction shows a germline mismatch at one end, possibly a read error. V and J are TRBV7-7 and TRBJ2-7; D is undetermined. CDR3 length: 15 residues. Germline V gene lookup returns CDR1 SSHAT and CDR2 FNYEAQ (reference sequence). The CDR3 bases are TGTGCTAGCAGCTTAGGTAGCCTGGGCACCTACGAGCAGTACTTC. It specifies CASSLGSLGTYEQYF.

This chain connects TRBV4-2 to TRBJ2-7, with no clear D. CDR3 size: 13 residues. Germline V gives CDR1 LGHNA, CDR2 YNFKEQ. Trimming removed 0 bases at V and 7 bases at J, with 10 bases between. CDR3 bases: TGTGCCAGCAGCCAAGAGACCCCCAAGGAGCAGTACTTC. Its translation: CASSQETPKEQYF.

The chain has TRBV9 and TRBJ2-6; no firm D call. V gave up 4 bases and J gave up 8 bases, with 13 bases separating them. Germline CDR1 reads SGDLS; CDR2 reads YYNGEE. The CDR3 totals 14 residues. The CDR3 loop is CASSPVPRSNVLTF. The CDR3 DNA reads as TGTGCCAGCAGCCCCGTTCCAAGGTCCAACGTCCTGACTTTC.

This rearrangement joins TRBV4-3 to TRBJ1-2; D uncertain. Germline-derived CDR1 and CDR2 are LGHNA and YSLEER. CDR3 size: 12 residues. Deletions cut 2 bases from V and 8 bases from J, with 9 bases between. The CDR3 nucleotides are TGCGCCAGCAGCCAACGGACGGGAGGCTACACCTTC. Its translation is CASSQRTGGYTF.

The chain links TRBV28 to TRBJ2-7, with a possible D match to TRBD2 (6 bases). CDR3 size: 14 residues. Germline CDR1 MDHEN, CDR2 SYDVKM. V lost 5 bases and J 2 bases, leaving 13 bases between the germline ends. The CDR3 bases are TGTGCCAGCAGTGGTTCGTGGGAGGCCTACGAGCAGTACTTC. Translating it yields CASSGSWEAYEQYF.

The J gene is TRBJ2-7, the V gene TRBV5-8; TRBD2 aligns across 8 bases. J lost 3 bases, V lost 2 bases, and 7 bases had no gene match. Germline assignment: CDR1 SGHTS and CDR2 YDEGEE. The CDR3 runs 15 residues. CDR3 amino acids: CASSFGTRSHYEQYF. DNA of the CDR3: TGTGCCAGCAGCTTCGGGACTAGATCCCACTACGAGCAGTACTTC.

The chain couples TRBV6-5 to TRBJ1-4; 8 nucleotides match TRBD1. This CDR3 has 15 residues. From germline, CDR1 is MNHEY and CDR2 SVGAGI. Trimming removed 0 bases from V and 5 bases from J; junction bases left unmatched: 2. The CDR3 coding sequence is TGTGCCAGCAGTTACTCGGGGACAGGAAATGAAAAACTGTTTTTT. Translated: CASSYSGTGNEKLFF.

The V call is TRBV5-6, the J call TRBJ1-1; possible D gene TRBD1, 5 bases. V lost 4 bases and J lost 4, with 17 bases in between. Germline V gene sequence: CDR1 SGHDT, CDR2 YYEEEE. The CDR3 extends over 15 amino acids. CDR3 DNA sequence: TGTGCCAGCAGCCCGGGAGCAAGGAGGGGCACTGAAGCTTTCTTT. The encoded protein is CASSPGARRGTEAFF.

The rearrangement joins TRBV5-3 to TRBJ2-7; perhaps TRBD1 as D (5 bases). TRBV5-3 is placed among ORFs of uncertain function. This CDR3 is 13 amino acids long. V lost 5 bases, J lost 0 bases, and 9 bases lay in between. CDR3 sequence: CARRTAHSYEQYF. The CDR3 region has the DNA TGTGCCAGAAGGACAGCACACTCCTACGAGCAGTACTTC.

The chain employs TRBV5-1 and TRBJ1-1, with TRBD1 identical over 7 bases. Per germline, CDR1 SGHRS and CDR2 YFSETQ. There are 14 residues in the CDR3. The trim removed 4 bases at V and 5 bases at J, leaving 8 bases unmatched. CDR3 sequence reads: CASSLTGLGTEAFF. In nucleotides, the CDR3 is TGCGCCAGCAGCCTGACAGGGTTGGGGACTGAAGCTTTCTTT.

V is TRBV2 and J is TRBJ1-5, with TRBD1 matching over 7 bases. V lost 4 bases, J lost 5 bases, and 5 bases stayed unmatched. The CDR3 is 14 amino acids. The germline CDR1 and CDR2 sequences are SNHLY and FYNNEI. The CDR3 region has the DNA TGTGCCAGCAGTGGACAGGGATTTTATCAGCCCCAGCATTTT. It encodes CASSGQGFYQPQHF.

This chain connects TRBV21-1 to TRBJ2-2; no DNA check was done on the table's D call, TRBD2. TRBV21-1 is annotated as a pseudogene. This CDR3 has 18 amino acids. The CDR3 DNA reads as TGTGCCAGCAGCAATCGAGGCAGTACCTTACATAACACCGGGGAGCTGTTTTTT. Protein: CASSNRGSTLHNTGELFF.

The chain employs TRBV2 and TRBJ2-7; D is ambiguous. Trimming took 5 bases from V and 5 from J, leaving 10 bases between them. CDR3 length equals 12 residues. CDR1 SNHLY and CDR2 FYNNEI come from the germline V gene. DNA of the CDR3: TGTGCCAGCAGTTATATCCCGCACGAGCAGTACTTC. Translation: CASSYIPHEQYF.